The rows below give T cell receptor beta chains drawn from one sample of a study of cytomegalovirus exposure and HLA in healthy donors. Using immunoSEQ multiplex PCR, the repertoire was profiled, and TCRdb retains in-frame clones only, with some absent. Among about 130,000 clones listed, about 71% were seen once. Input material: PBMCs. The receptors come from a woman aged 60 to 75 in good health and CMV-seropositive. CDR3s include the opening cysteine and the closing phenylalanine or tryptophan.

>TRBV15|TRBJ1-2
CATSSTGEYGYTF
>TRBV19|TRBJ1-1
CASRVYWAGNTEAFF
>TRBV5-6|TRBJ2-1
CASSLSHRSYNEQFF
>TRBV6-5|TRBJ2-1
CAGPPGLEGGEQFF
>TRBV5-5|TRBJ1-2
CASSPGQRTYGYTF
>TRBV11-3|TRBJ2-2
CASSLSGTGDTGELFF
>TRBV7-7|TRBJ1-1
CASSLNKNTEAFF
>TRBV5-1|TRBJ2-3
CASSLAGQGTDTQYF
>TRBV25-1|TRBJ2-1
CASSFGTSGVNEQFF
>TRBV9|TRBJ1-4
CASSRLDRNEKLFF
>TRBV7-9|TRBJ2-7
CASSLAGTGGLDEQYF
>TRBV10-3|TRBJ2-7
CAIRTGAVSYEQYF
>TRBV19|TRBJ1-5
CASSTTGAPINQPQHF
>TRBV5-1|TRBJ1-4
CASSLGQGSEKLFF
>TRBV19|TRBJ2-5
CASRPKYGRLAGGPRETQYF
>TRBV6-1|TRBJ2-4
CASSGQGMTKNIQYF
>TRBV4-2|TRBJ2-5
CASSPKGQEYQETQYF
>TRBV6-6|TRBJ2-7
CASSYSGGATEQYF
>TRBV6-1|TRBJ1-5
CASSEAGRNQPQHF
>TRBV6-5|TRBJ2-3
CASRSRDRGADTQYF
>TRBV9|TRBJ2-1
CASSPRLADYNEQFF
>TRBV7-9|TRBJ2-5
CASSLGTGTQETQYF
>TRBV2|TRBJ2-3
CASTGTSGRPSTDTQYF
>TRBV28|TRBJ1-4
CASSLAQGWTNEKLFF
>TRBV5-1|TRBJ1-1
CASSLAVEAEAFF
>TRBV28|TRBJ1-2
CASSLGQAASANYGYTF
>TRBV5-3|TRBJ2-7
CARSPRDFYEQYF
>TRBV5-1|TRBJ1-1
CASSLGLGREEAEAFF
>TRBV7-6|TRBJ2-7
CASSSGGGGEQYF
>TRBV6-5|TRBJ1-1
CASSYGGELDTEAFF
>TRBV5-1|TRBJ2-5
CASSLSGQGAETQYF
>TRBV25-1|TRBJ2-7
CASSSRGEQYF
>TRBV10-3|TRBJ2-1
CAISPGTATYNEQFF
>TRBV5-5|TRBJ2-7
CASSLGPGLAGYEQYF
>TRBV10-3|TRBJ2-1
CAIRESGTAYNEQFF
>TRBV19|TRBJ1-3
CASSIDGSSGNTIYF
>TRBV29-1|TRBJ1-2
CSVEAGNGYTF
>TRBV28|TRBJ2-1
CASSSGTGGFYEQFF